This T cell receptor beta chain was sequenced during a study of cytomegalovirus exposure and HLA in healthy donors. CDR3 length equals 16 residues. V shed 1 base and J 2 bases; nucleotides not matched to a gene: 4. Germline V gene data show CDR1 as SGHRS and CDR2 as YFSETQ. Findings of the study overall: A few chains linked to CMV were shown in vitro to be specific for CMV antigens.

The PCR contained 60 Vbeta and 13 Jbeta primers. The repertoire was sequenced with immunoSEQ multiplex PCR; TCRdb's copy has only in-frame clones and lacks some. The sample consists of approximately 220,000 clones, 76% of them appearing once. The sample holds a few counts of this clone. Its target is unknown. The TCR originated in a man younger than 30 in good health and CMV-seronegative. Sequenced sample: PBMCs. The genes are TRBV5-1 and TRBJ2-1; 9 nucleotides line up with TRBD2. The CDR3 sequence is CASSLLAGGAYNEQFF. For the CDR3, the DNA is TGCGCCAGCAGCTTGCTTGCGGGAGGGGCCTACAATGAGCAGTTCTTC.